Below, 29 T cell receptor beta chains from the same sample are listed, as sequenced in a study of blood T cell repertoires in COVID-19. Clones were sequenced by immunoSEQ multiplex PCR, and TCRdb holds only the in-frame ones, with some missing. The data contain roughly 360,000 clones, over 65% of them singletons. The sequencing sample was made of peripheral blood. These TCRs come from a human donor with acute or convalescent COVID-19. The donor label of this sample is uncertain.

The table lists this clone with a count of one. The rearrangement links TRBV7-9 to TRBJ2-5; 10 bases match TRBD1. The CDR3 is 14 amino acids. The ends lost 5 bases at V and 5 bases at J; junction bases unmatched: 5. CDR1 and CDR2 (germline): SEHNR, FQNEAQ (reference sequence). CDR3 residues: CASSADRGRETQYF. In DNA form, the CDR3 reads TGTGCCAGCAGCGCTGACAGGGGGCGGGAGACCCAGTACTTC. The whole variable domain, filled in from reference TRBV7-9 and TRBJ2-5, reads DTGVSQNPRHKITKRGQNVTFRCDPISEHNRLYWYRQTLGQGPEFLTYFQNEAQLEKSRLLSDRFSAERPKGSFSTLEIQRTEQGDSAMYLCASSADRGRETQYFGPGTRLLVL.

About this clone itself: A junction boundary mismatches the germline segment, possibly from a read error. This chain uses TRBV28 with TRBJ1-5, with TRBD1 matching 8 bases. This CDR3 has 15 amino acids. Germline CDR1 MDHEN, CDR2 SYDVKM. As DNA, the CDR3 is TGTGCCAGCAGTTTAGGGGACAGGAGCATTCAGCCCCAGCATTTT. Translated, it gives CASSLGDRSIQPQHF.

This rearrangement joins TRBV2 to TRBJ2-1; TRBD2 aligns across 9 bases. With V trimmed by 8 bases and J by 4 bases, 9 bases remained unmatched. CDR1 and CDR2 from the germline V gene are SNHLY and FYNNEI. The CDR3 runs 15 residues. CDR3 amino acids: CASRAASGTYNEQFF. The CDR3 DNA follows: TGTGCCAGCCGGGCGGCTAGCGGGACTTACAATGAGCAGTTCTTC.

This chain uses TRBV18 with TRBJ1-1; D perhaps matches TRBD1 (5 bases). Trimming took 3 bases from V and 8 from J, leaving 13 bases between them. Germline CDR1 is KGHSH and CDR2 is LQKENI. This CDR3 is built from 13 residues. The chain's CDR3 is CASSPQGHLEAFF. Written as DNA, the CDR3 is TGTGCCAGCTCACCGCAGGGCCACTTAGAAGCTTTCTTT.

The chain uses TRBV7-9 and TRBJ1-1; D is unresolved. This CDR3 comprises 12 residues. Germline V CDR1 and CDR2: SEHNR, FQNEAQ (reference sequence). V dropped 5 bases and J dropped 2 bases, with 6 bases sitting between them. The DNA for the CDR3 is TGTGCCAGCAGCCGCGGTAACACTGAAGCTTTCTTT. Its translation is CASSRGNTEAFF.

CDR3 bases: TGTGCCAGCAGCCGAGACACCGGGGAGCTGTTTTTT. This codes for CASSRDTGELFF. V gene TRBV3-1 (or the pseudogene TRBV3-2) combines with J gene TRBJ2-2; D ambiguous. CDR1 and CDR2 (germline): LGHDT, YNNKEL (reference sequence). V gave up 4 bases and J gave up 3 bases, with 3 bases separating them. The CDR3 spans 12 residues.

The chain uses TRBV2 and TRBJ2-3; 14 nucleotides match TRBD2. Germline values: CDR1 SNHLY, CDR2 FYNNEI. After removal of 1 base from V and 6 bases from J, the junction contained 12 bases not matched to a gene. This CDR3 is built from 19 residues. The DNA for the CDR3 is TGTGCCAGCAGTGAAGGGACTAGCGGGGGGTTATGGGGTCGGGATACGCAGTATTTT. Encoded protein: CASSEGTSGGLWGRDTQYF.

V usage is TRBV5-1 and J usage is TRBJ2-6; 7 nucleotides line up with TRBD1. This CDR3 region has 16 residues. The V gene end was trimmed by 6 bases and the J gene end by 0 bases; junction bases not matched to a gene: 6. Germline V gene data show CDR1 as SGHRS and CDR2 as YFSETQ. The CDR3 reads CASKNRTGSGANVLTF. CDR3 nucleotide sequence: TGCGCCAGCAAGAATAGGACAGGCTCTGGGGCCAACGTCCTGACTTTC.

The V gene is TRBV27, the J gene TRBJ2-1, with D tentatively TRBD2 (9 bases). Germline lookup yields CDR1 MNHEY and CDR2 SMNVEV (reference sequence). CDR3 size: 14 residues. The germline V and J ends were trimmed by 6 bases and 9 bases, with 18 bases remaining between them. The CDR3 region has the DNA TGTGCCAGCAGCAGGGGGCGGGGGGGCTTTGAGCAGTTCTTC. This sequence encodes CASSRGRGGFEQFF.

This chain joins TRBV11-3 and TRBJ1-1, with 8 bases lining up with TRBD1. V trimming: 4 bases; J trimming: 0 bases; junction bases outside the gene matches: 4. The CDR3 totals 15 residues. Germline values: CDR1 SGHNT, CDR2 YENEEA. The CDR3 reads CASSSGTGMNTEAFF. In DNA, the CDR3 is TGTGCCAGCAGCTCGGGGACAGGCATGAACACTGAAGCTTTCTTT.

The rearrangement joins TRBV6-5 to TRBJ1-5, with D unclear. CDR1 is MNHEY and CDR2 is SVGAGI in the germline V gene. The CDR3 covers 12 residues. V lost 6 bases to trimming and J lost 0 bases, with 3 bases between them. The CDR3 loop reads CASSLSNQPQHF. In nucleotides, the CDR3 is TGTGCCAGCAGCCTTAGCAATCAGCCCCAGCATTTT.

Regarding this clone: This sample also contains other DNA sequences that code for the same CDR3. V and J are TRBV4-1 and TRBJ2-2; tentatively, D is TRBD2 (5 bases). The V end was cut by 0 bases, the J end by 5 bases, with 7 bases between. The germline V gene encodes CDR1 MGHRA and CDR2 YSYEKL. This CDR3 contains 14 residues. CDR3 residues: CASSQERGTGELFF. CDR3 DNA sequence: TGCGCCAGCAGCCAAGAACGGGGAACCGGGGAGCTGTTTTTT.

This rearrangement joins TRBV15 to TRBJ2-5, with 8 nucleotides matching TRBD2. Germline V gene sequence: CDR1 LNHNV, CDR2 YYDKDF (reference sequence). This CDR3 has 15 amino acids. V shed 0 bases and J 9 bases; nucleotides not matched to a gene: 9. The CDR3 DNA follows: TGTGCCACCAGCAGAGATCAAACTAGCGGAATTGCCCAGTACTTC. Translation gives CATSRDQTSGIAQYF.

This sequence joins TRBV11-2 and TRBJ1-2; 7 bases align to TRBD1. The CDR3 totals 15 residues. CDR1 is SGHAT, CDR2 FQNNGV, per germline. With 5 bases clipped from V and 8 bases from J, the junction kept 14 bases outside the gene matches. The DNA of the CDR3 is TGTGCCAGCAGCCCGACCGACAGGGTGATATACGGCTACACCTTC. It specifies CASSPTDRVIYGYTF. Based on the CDR3 plus reference TRBV11-2 and TRBJ1-2, the full variable domain is EAGVAQSPRYKIIEKRQSVAFWCNPISGHATLYWYQQILGQGPKLLIQFQNNGVVDDSQLPKDRFSAERLKGVDSTLKIQPAKLEDSAVYLCASSPTDRVIYGYTFGSGTRLTVV.

The chain couples TRBV5-4 to TRBJ2-1; tentatively, D is TRBD2 (6 bases). CDR1 is SGHNT and CDR2 is YYREEE in the germline V gene (reference sequence). CDR3 length: 14 residues. Trimming stripped 3 bases from V and 7 bases from J, with 14 bases between. The CDR3 is CASSWPGGVNEQFF. The DNA of the CDR3 is TGTGCCAGCAGCTGGCCTGGCGGGGTTAATGAGCAGTTCTTC.

The chain combines TRBV6-5 with TRBJ1-2; the D gene is possibly TRBD1 (6 bases). CDR1 and CDR2 (germline): MNHEY, SVGAGI. This CDR3 contains 14 residues. V lost 4 bases and J lost 4, with 13 bases in between. Written as DNA, the CDR3 is TGTGCCAGCAGTTCCGAAGACAGGCTCTATGGCTACACCTTC. Amino acids: CASSSEDRLYGYTF.

This clone was found once. The chain joins TRBV7-6 to TRBJ2-1; 9 bases fit TRBD2. Losses at the gene ends were 4 bases for V and 4 bases for J; bases not matched to a gene: 11. Germline CDR1 is SGHVS and CDR2 is FNYEAQ. This CDR3 is 17 amino acids long. The CDR3 region has the DNA TGTGCCAGCAGCTCGATGGGGGTAGCGGGAGTATACAATGAGCAGTTCTTC. It yields the protein CASSSMGVAGVYNEQFF.

The chain is built from TRBV18 and TRBJ1-5; a possible D gene is TRBD1 (5 bases). V shed 3 bases and J shed 2 bases, with 8 bases lying between them. The V gene's germline CDR1 is KGHSH and CDR2 LQKENI. The CDR3 consists of 14 residues. The CDR3: CASSPKQGNQPQHF. The DNA for the CDR3 is TGTGCCAGCTCACCGAAACAGGGCAATCAGCCCCAGCATTTT.

The chain joins TRBV10-2 to TRBJ1-1, with D unresolved. From germline, CDR1 is WSHSY and CDR2 SAAADI. Trimming pared 6 bases from V and 1 base from J, leaving 3 bases between. The CDR3 spans 11 residues. CDR3 residues: CASSRNTEAFF. The CDR3 region has the DNA TGCGCCAGCAGCAGGAACACTGAAGCTTTCTTT.

V gene TRBV24-1 combines with J gene TRBJ1-2; D remains ambiguous. CDR3 length: 15 amino acids. The germline V gene encodes CDR1 KGHDR and CDR2 SFDVKD. V gave up 4 bases and J gave up 7 bases, with 18 bases separating them. For the CDR3, the DNA is TGTGCCACCAGTGACGCCGGACTGGGGTCCTCTGGCTACACCTTC. Protein sequence: CATSDAGLGSSGYTF.

This clone was recorded only once. The J gene is TRBJ1-1, the V gene TRBV7-2, with 7 bases aligning to TRBD1. This CDR3 has 16 amino acids. From germline, CDR1 is SGHTA and CDR2 FQGNSA. V lost 4 bases and J lost 1; bases outside the gene matches: 9. CDR3 sequence: CASSSNPGQTNTEAFF. In DNA form, the CDR3 reads TGTGCCAGCAGCTCGAACCCGGGACAGACGAACACTGAAGCTTTCTTT.

V is TRBV3-1 (or the pseudogene TRBV3-2) and J is TRBJ2-7; TRBD1 agrees at 8 bases. V gave up 4 bases and J gave up 6 bases; unmatched junction bases: 8. Germline V CDR1 and CDR2: LGHDT, YNNKEL (reference sequence). The CDR3 is 14 amino acids. CDR3 bases: TGTGCCAGCAGCCCTTGGACAGGGAGAGGCGAGCAGTACTTC. Protein product: CASSPWTGRGEQYF.

The chain combines TRBV7-2 with TRBJ1-5, with TRBD1 matching 7 bases. CDR1 and CDR2 from the germline V gene are SGHTA and FQGNSA. This CDR3 spans 15 amino acids. V lost 2 bases, J lost 1 base, and 2 bases stayed unmatched. CDR3 DNA: TGTGCCAGCAGCTTAAGCAGGGGGAGCAATCAGCCCCAGCATTTT. This codes for CASSLSRGSNQPQHF. The full variable domain, completed using reference TRBV7-2 and TRBJ1-5, is GAGVSQSPSNKVTEKGKDVELRCDPISGHTALYWYRQSLGQGLEFLIYFQGNSAPDKSGLPSDRFSAERTGGSVSTLTIQRTQQEDSAVYLCASSLSRGSNQPQHFGDGTRLSIL.

This clone was counted a few times. This sequence joins TRBV28 and TRBJ1-1; 7 bases map to TRBD1. The CDR3 extends over 14 amino acids. J lost 3 bases, V lost 3 bases, and 4 bases had no gene match. Germline V gene data show CDR1 as MDHEN and CDR2 as SYDVKM. Here the CDR3 DNA reads TGTGCCAGCAGTTTGGGGACAGTTTACACTGAAGCTTTCTTT. Protein: CASSLGTVYTEAFF. Combining the CDR3 with reference TRBV28 and TRBJ1-1 gives the whole variable domain DVKVTQSSRYLVKRTGEKVFLECVQDMDHENMFWYRQDPGLGLRLIYFSYDVKMKEKGDIPEGYSVSREKKERFSLILESASTNQTSMYLCASSLGTVYTEAFFGQGTRLTVV.

The sample holds a few counts of this clone. The chain links TRBV19 to TRBJ1-2; weak D call: TRBD1 (6 bases). The CDR3 consists of 12 residues. Trimming removed 6 bases at V and 5 bases at J, with 10 bases between. The germline V gene has CDR1 LNHDA and CDR2 SQIVND (reference sequence). DNA for the CDR3: TGTGCCAGTAGGGGGACACTATATGGCTACACCTTC. Encoded protein: CASRGTLYGYTF.

V gene TRBV5-6 combines with J gene TRBJ1-2; 8 bases are shared with TRBD1. The junction had 10 bases not matched to a gene; V was cut back by 1 base and J by 5 bases. CDR1 and CDR2 from the germline V gene are SGHDT and YYEEEE. The CDR3 extends over 16 amino acids. CDR3 nucleotide sequence: TGTGCCAGCAGCTTGTTGGAGACAGGGGCACGTTATGGCTACACCTTC. It yields the protein CASSLLETGARYGYTF.

The CDR3 DNA is TGTGCCACCAGTCTGGACAGGGACTATGGCTACACCTTC. As protein: CATSLDRDYGYTF. The J gene is TRBJ1-2, the V gene TRBV24-1, with 8 bases identical to TRBD1. CDR1 is KGHDR, CDR2 SFDVKD, per germline. The CDR3 has 13 residues. The V gene end was trimmed by 6 bases and the J gene end by 3 bases; junction bases not matched to a gene: 2.

The CDR3 sequence is CAIKTSGRNEQFF. The CDR3 bases are TGTGCCATCAAGACTAGCGGGAGAAATGAGCAGTTCTTC. This sequence joins TRBV3-1 (or the pseudogene TRBV3-2) and TRBJ2-1; 12 bases are shared with TRBD2. The CDR3 has 13 amino acids. J was trimmed by 7 bases and V by 10 bases; bases with no gene match: 5. Per germline, CDR1 LGHDT and CDR2 YNNKEL (reference sequence).

This chain links TRBV19 with TRBJ2-3; tentative D call: TRBD1 (5 bases). Germline assignment: CDR1 LNHDA and CDR2 SQIVND (reference sequence). Trimming stripped 6 bases from V and 4 bases from J, with 17 bases between. The CDR3 is made up of 15 amino acids. In nucleotides, the CDR3 is TGTGCCAGTAGCCGACAGTGGGGTAGAGCAGATACGCAGTATTTT. Protein product: CASSRQWGRADTQYF.